The 14 T cell receptor beta chains presented below share a single source sample, sequenced in a study of blood T cell repertoires in COVID-19. TCRdb's table, derived via immunoSEQ multiplex PCR, lists solely in-frame clones and lacks some. The sample has 250,000 or so clones, about nine tenths seen once. The sequencing input was peripheral blood. The receptor source for this set is a woman aged 30 to 39 with active or convalescent COVID-19.

The chain uses TRBV7-2 and TRBJ2-7; TRBD2 matches 11 bases. Looked up from germline, CDR1 is SGHTA and CDR2 is FQGNSA. This CDR3 is built from 15 residues. The ends lost 5 bases at V and 6 bases at J; junction bases unmatched: 9. In DNA form, the CDR3 reads TGTGCCAGCAGCATCATAGCGGGGGGGCGCGGCGAGCAGTACTTC. Its translation: CASSIIAGGRGEQYF.

This clone was found once. V gene TRBV30 combines with J gene TRBJ1-2; tentatively, D is TRBD1 (5 bases). The CDR3 covers 16 residues. Germline loops: CDR1 GTSNPN, CDR2 SVGIG (reference sequence). V lost 0 bases and J 0 bases, leaving 14 bases between the germline ends. The CDR3 DNA sequence: TGTGCCTGGAGTGTGTCCCCAAGGGGATCTAACTATGGCTACACCTTC. Residues: CAWSVSPRGSNYGYTF.

DNA of the CDR3: TGTGCCAGCAGCCCAGGACAGAGCACAGATACGCAGTATTTT. It specifies CASSPGQSTDTQYF. V and J are TRBV9 and TRBJ2-3; a possible D gene is TRBD1 (6 bases). Germline V lookup: CDR1 SGDLS, CDR2 YYNGEE. The CDR3 covers 14 residues. V dropped 4 bases and J dropped 0 bases, with 9 bases sitting between them. The full variable domain, its missing parts supplied by reference TRBV9 and TRBJ2-3, is DSGVTQTPKHLITATGQRVTLRCSPRSGDLSVYWYQQSLDQGLQFLIQYYNGEERAKGNILERFSAQQFPDLHSELNLSSLELGDSALYFCASSPGQSTDTQYFGPGTRLTVL.

The genes are TRBV7-9 and TRBJ2-7, with D tentatively TRBD1 (6 bases). Trimming removed 1 base from V and 2 bases from J, with 15 bases in between. Germline V CDR1 and CDR2: SEHNR, FQNEAQ (reference sequence). The CDR3 is made up of 16 amino acids. The CDR3 DNA reads as TGTGCCAGCAGCTTAGGATTCGGACAGCAAACCTACGAGCAGTACTTC. It encodes CASSLGFGQQTYEQYF.

J is TRBJ2-7 and V is TRBV2, with D possibly being TRBD2 (6 bases). V was cut by 5 bases and J by 3 bases, with 20 bases left in between. The CDR3 is 16 residues long. Germline loops: CDR1 SNHLY, CDR2 FYNNEI. DNA of the CDR3: TGTGCCAGCAGTAATGGGCCCGTGGAGGGTGGCTACGAGCAGTACTTC. Translating gives CASSNGPVEGGYEQYF.

This clone has only a few counts. The CDR3 spells CASSLVLAGELFF. DNA for the CDR3: TGTGCCAGCAGCTTGGTACTAGCCGGGGAGCTGTTTTTT. V usage is TRBV7-2 and J usage is TRBJ2-2; tentatively, D is TRBD2 (5 bases). Trimming left V 3 bases short and J 6 bases short, with 8 bases between. The CDR3 covers 13 residues. CDR1 and CDR2 from the germline V gene are SGHTA and FQGNSA. Drawing the rest from reference TRBV7-2 and TRBJ2-2, the complete variable domain is GAGVSQSPSNKVTEKGKDVELRCDPISGHTALYWYRQSLGQGLEFLIYFQGNSAPDKSGLPSDRFSAERTGGSVSTLTIQRTQQEDSAVYLCASSLVLAGELFFGEGSRLTVL.

The chain couples TRBV14 to TRBJ1-5, with D perhaps TRBD1 (5 bases). The V gene's germline CDR1 is SGHDN and CDR2 FVKESK. With 4 bases removed from V and 3 bases from J, the gap between germline ends came to 10 bases. The CDR3 has 14 residues. The CDR3 DNA sequence: TGTGCCAGCAGCCCCCTGGGGCCCAATCAGCCCCAGCATTTT. Protein product: CASSPLGPNQPQHF.

This clone is a singleton in its sample. CDR3 in DNA: TGTGCCAGCACCTACCAGGAAGAATTCAGTGAAAAACTGTTTTTT. It encodes CASTYQEEFSEKLFF. The chain combines TRBV28 with TRBJ1-4; D remains ambiguous. From germline, CDR1 is MDHEN and CDR2 SYDVKM. V was cut by 7 bases and J by 7 bases, with 19 bases left in between. The CDR3 is 15 residues long.

The chain couples TRBV11-3 to TRBJ2-7; 15 bases agree with TRBD2. The CDR3 contains 17 residues. V was clipped by 5 bases and J by 3 bases; unmatched bases: 8. The V gene's germline CDR1 is SGHNT and CDR2 YENEEA. The CDR3 DNA reads as TGTGCCAGCAGCCCCGGGACTAGCGGGGGGATCTACTACGAGCAGTACTTC. As protein: CASSPGTSGGIYYEQYF.

The chain links TRBV28 to TRBJ2-3, with 9 bases identical to TRBD1. Germline assignment: CDR1 MDHEN and CDR2 SYDVKM. The CDR3 has 14 residues. The trim removed 8 bases at V and 6 bases at J, leaving 9 bases unmatched. CDR3 nucleotide sequence: TGTGCCAGCGCCACAATGGACAGGGGTGATACGCAGTATTTT. This encodes CASATMDRGDTQYF.

The genes are TRBV27 and TRBJ1-3; perhaps TRBD1 as D (6 bases). CDR3 length: 14 amino acids. CDR1 and CDR2 from the germline V gene are MNHEY and SMNVEV (reference sequence). The V end lost 4 bases, the J end lost 2 bases, and 9 bases lay between the germline ends. The CDR3 sequence: CASSSAGAGNTIYF. The CDR3 DNA sequence: TGTGCCAGCAGTTCAGCAGGGGCTGGAAACACCATATATTTT.

This clone was observed a single time. The V gene is TRBV11-2, the J gene TRBJ2-3; D is undetermined. This CDR3 region has 15 residues. V dropped 0 bases and J dropped 5 bases, with 12 bases sitting between them. Germline CDR1 is SGHAT and CDR2 is FQNNGV. CDR3 DNA sequence: TGTGCCAGCAGCTTAGATCGGGTTGCGATAGATACGCAGTATTTT. Translation: CASSLDRVAIDTQYF.

The V call is TRBV19, the J call TRBJ1-6, with no clear D. The V end lost 5 bases, the J end lost 4 bases, and 12 bases lay between the germline ends. Germline V gives CDR1 LNHDA, CDR2 SQIVND (reference sequence). The CDR3 runs to 15 residues. The DNA of the CDR3 is TGTGCCAGTAGTCCTAGCAGGAGTTATAATTCACCCCTCCACTTT. Translating it yields CASSPSRSYNSPLHF.

The chain carries TRBV7-3 and TRBJ2-2, with D unresolved. Trimming pared 5 bases from V and 4 bases from J, leaving 5 bases between. The CDR3 contains 12 residues. Germline CDR1 and CDR2: SGHTA and FQGTGA. The CDR3, as DNA: TGTGCCAGCAGCCCCTTCACCGGGGAGCTGTTTTTT. Its translation is CASSPFTGELFF.